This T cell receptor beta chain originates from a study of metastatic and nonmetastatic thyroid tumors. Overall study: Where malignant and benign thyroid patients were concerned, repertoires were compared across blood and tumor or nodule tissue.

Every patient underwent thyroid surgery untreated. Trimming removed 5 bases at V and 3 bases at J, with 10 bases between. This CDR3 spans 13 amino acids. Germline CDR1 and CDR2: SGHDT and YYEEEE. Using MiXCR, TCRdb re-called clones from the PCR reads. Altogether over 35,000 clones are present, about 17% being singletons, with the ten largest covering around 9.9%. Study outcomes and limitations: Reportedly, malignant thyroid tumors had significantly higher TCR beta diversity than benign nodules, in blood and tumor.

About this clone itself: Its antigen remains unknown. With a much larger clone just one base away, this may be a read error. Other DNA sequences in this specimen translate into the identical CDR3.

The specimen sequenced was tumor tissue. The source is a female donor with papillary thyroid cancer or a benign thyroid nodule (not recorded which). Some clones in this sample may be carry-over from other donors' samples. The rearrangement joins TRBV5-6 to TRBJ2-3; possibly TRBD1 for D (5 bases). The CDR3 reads CASRHTGTDTQYF. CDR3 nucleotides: TGTGCCAGCAGACACACAGGTACAGATACGCAGTATTTT.